Below, 23 T cell receptor beta chains from the same sample are listed, as sequenced in a study of blood T cell repertoires in COVID-19. Assay used: immunoSEQ multiplex PCR; TCRdb lists only in-frame clones, some missing. The data show approximately 100,000 clones, with approximately 81% seen just once and about 1.8% held by the top ten. Specimen: peripheral blood. These receptors were obtained from a woman in her 70s with active or convalescent COVID-19.

This chain links TRBV5-1 with TRBJ2-1; D is possibly TRBD2 (7 bases). Germline V lookup: CDR1 SGHRS, CDR2 YFSETQ. This CDR3 region has 16 residues. Between the trimmed V and J ends, which lost 0 bases and 2 bases, there was a span of 12 bases. This CDR3 reads CASSLAGGAAYNEQFF. CDR3 bases: TGCGCCAGCAGCTTGGCTGGGGGGGCGGCCTACAATGAGCAGTTCTTC.

There are a few counts of this clone. This rearrangement joins TRBV5-4 to TRBJ1-1; TRBD1 agrees at 8 bases. V shed 4 bases, J shed 4 bases, and the junction held 6 bases outside the gene matches. The CDR3 totals 14 residues. Germline V lookup: CDR1 SGHNT, CDR2 YYREEE (reference sequence). CDR3 nucleotides: TGTGCCAGCAGCCCGGGACAGGTAGGCACTGAAGCTTTCTTT. Its protein product is CASSPGQVGTEAFF.

The chain joins TRBV5-1 to TRBJ2-3; 12 bases fit TRBD2. In germline, CDR1 is SGHRS, CDR2 YFSETQ. CDR3 length: 16 residues. The ends lost 4 bases at V and 3 bases at J; junction bases unmatched: 6. The chain's CDR3 is CASSPGTSGLTDTQYF. The CDR3 nucleotides read TGCGCCAGCAGCCCGGGGACTAGCGGGTTAACAGATACGCAGTATTTT.

The rearrangement links TRBV6-2 or TRBV6-3 to TRBJ1-1; TRBD1 matches 7 bases. J lost 0 bases, V lost 6 bases, and 7 bases had no gene match. Germline lookup yields CDR1 MNHEY and CDR2 SVGEGT. CDR3 size: 15 residues. The CDR3 sequence is CASSTGQTMNTEAFF. In DNA form, the CDR3 reads TGTGCCAGCAGCACGGGACAGACTATGAACACTGAAGCTTTCTTT.

This clone was counted once. The rearrangement joins TRBV7-2 to TRBJ1-1; no definite D call. The germline V gene has CDR1 SGHTA and CDR2 FQGNSA. V shed 3 bases and J shed 0 bases, with 8 bases lying between them. This CDR3 contains 14 residues. The CDR3, as DNA: TGTGCCAGCAGCTTGACACAGATGAACACTGAAGCTTTCTTT. Translating gives CASSLTQMNTEAFF.

The chain is built from TRBV5-6 and TRBJ1-5, with D unclear. Looked up from germline, CDR1 is SGHDT and CDR2 is YYEEEE. The CDR3 totals 15 residues. V lost 4 bases to trimming and J lost 0 bases, with 11 bases between them. CDR3 residues: CASSLESYSNQPQHF. In nucleotides, the CDR3 is TGTGCCAGCAGCCTTGAATCCTATAGCAATCAGCCCCAGCATTTT.

A single count supports this clone. The V and J genes are TRBV27 and TRBJ1-1; a weak D match, TRBD1 (5 bases). V lost 0 bases and J 5 bases, leaving 10 bases between the germline ends. Per the germline V gene, CDR1 is MNHEY and CDR2 is SMNVEV (reference sequence). This CDR3 has 14 amino acids. CDR3 sequence (DNA): TGTGCCAGCAGTTTATCGGCAGGGAGGACTGAAGCTTTCTTT. It is translated as CASSLSAGRTEAFF.

The V gene is TRBV6-6, the J gene TRBJ1-2, with 8 bases that match TRBD1. Trimming cost V 2 bases and J 3 bases; bases outside gene matches: 8. Germline-derived CDR1 and CDR2 are MNHNY and SVGAGI (reference sequence). The CDR3 extends over 16 amino acids. The chain's CDR3 is CASSYPGQGEDYGYTF. The CDR3 DNA reads TGTGCCAGCAGTTACCCAGGACAGGGAGAAGACTATGGCTACACCTTC.

This chain joins TRBV5-1 and TRBJ2-7; a weak D match, TRBD2 (7 bases). The germline V and J ends were trimmed by 4 bases and 4 bases, with 15 bases remaining between them. The CDR3 has 14 residues. The germline CDR1 and CDR2 sequences are SGHRS and YFSETQ. CDR3 in DNA: TGCGCCAGCAGCCCCGGGGGGCCGCCTTACGAGCAGTACTTC. Translating it yields CASSPGGPPYEQYF. Variable domain in full (rest from reference TRBV5-1 and TRBJ2-7): KAGVTQTPRYLIKTRGQQVTLSCSPISGHRSVSWYQQTPGQGLQFLFEYFSETQRNKGNFPGRFSGRQFSNSRSEMNVSTLELGDSALYLCASSPGGPPYEQYFGPGTRLTVT.

The chain employs TRBV9 and TRBJ2-3; TRBD2 is a possible D gene (5 bases). V was pared by 4 bases and J by 4 bases, with 16 bases between. CDR1 is SGDLS, CDR2 YYNGEE, per germline. This CDR3 is built from 15 residues. CDR3 DNA: TGTGCCAGCAGCTCGCAACGGACTCGATCAGATACGCAGTATTTT. Translating gives CASSSQRTRSDTQYF.

The chain uses TRBV5-1 and TRBJ2-1, with TRBD2 identical over 14 bases. The CDR3 runs to 15 residues. Per germline, CDR1 SGHRS and CDR2 YFSETQ. Losses at the gene ends were 4 bases for V and 6 bases for J; bases not matched to a gene: 3. DNA of the CDR3: TGCGCCAGCAGCCAGACTAGCGGGAGGGCCAATGAGCAGTTCTTC. Its protein is CASSQTSGRANEQFF.

This clone was detected only once. The J gene is TRBJ2-7, the V gene TRBV15, with D unresolved. Trimming removed 0 bases from V and 6 bases from J, with 9 bases in between. The CDR3 length is 13 residues. Per the germline V gene, CDR1 is LNHNV and CDR2 is YYDKDF (reference sequence). CDR3 DNA: TGTGCCACCAGCAGAGATTTAGCTACCGAGCAGTACTTC. It codes for CATSRDLATEQYF.

The chain joins TRBV7-2 to TRBJ1-1, with TRBD1 as a possible D gene (5 bases). From germline, CDR1 is SGHTA and CDR2 FQGNSA. Trimming took off 5 bases at V and 4 bases at J, with 14 bases between the two ends. The CDR3 length is 14 residues. For the CDR3, the DNA is TGTGCCAGCAGCATACAGGCGTCTGTCACTGAAGCTTTCTTT. Encoded protein: CASSIQASVTEAFF.

The chain links TRBV19 to TRBJ1-3; 12 bases fit TRBD1. The trim removed 6 bases at V and 2 bases at J, leaving 2 bases unmatched. Germline loops: CDR1 LNHDA, CDR2 SQIVND (reference sequence). This CDR3 region has 15 residues. The CDR3 nucleotides are TGTGCCAGTAGCCGGGACAGGGGGCCTGGAAACACCATATATTTT. It codes for CASSRDRGPGNTIYF.

This chain connects TRBV14 to TRBJ2-2, with TRBD2 as a possible D gene (5 bases). Trimming cost V 4 bases and J 8 bases, with 20 bases left between them. The CDR3 totals 16 residues. CDR1 is SGHDN and CDR2 is FVKESK in the germline V gene. The CDR3 loop reads CASSPKTGWSLGELFF. The CDR3 DNA is TGTGCCAGCAGCCCTAAAACGGGATGGTCTTTAGGGGAGCTGTTTTTT.

The chain employs TRBV27 and TRBJ2-1, with 13 positions matching TRBD2. CDR1 is MNHEY and CDR2 is SMNVEV in the germline V gene (reference sequence). Trimming removed 5 bases from V and 3 bases from J; junction bases left unmatched: 7. The CDR3 contains 17 residues. The CDR3 DNA reads TGTGCCAGCAGTCCTTGGACTAGCGGGAGCGTCTACAATGAGCAGTTCTTC. It translates to CASSPWTSGSVYNEQFF.

This clone occurred once. The gene calls are TRBV19 and TRBJ1-5; 9 positions match TRBD1. There are 17 residues in the CDR3. J was trimmed by 0 bases and V by 5 bases; bases with no gene match: 8. Germline CDR1 is LNHDA and CDR2 is SQIVND (reference sequence). The CDR3 sequence: CASSAETGGNSNQPQHF. The CDR3 nucleotides read TGTGCCAGTAGTGCCGAGACAGGGGGAAATAGCAATCAGCCCCAGCATTTT.

This rearrangement joins TRBV10-3 to TRBJ1-2, with D unclear. Trimming pared 6 bases from V and 4 bases from J, leaving 18 bases between. This CDR3 is built from 15 residues. The germline CDR1 and CDR2 sequences are ENHRY and SYGVKD. CDR3: CAIRPEVAVSYGYTF. The CDR3 DNA sequence: TGTGCCATCAGACCCGAAGTGGCGGTTTCCTATGGCTACACCTTC.

The chain couples TRBV7-6 to TRBJ1-5; D not certain. The CDR3 contains 13 residues. Germline V CDR1 and CDR2: SGHVS, FNYEAQ. The ends were cut back, 2 bases at V and 6 bases at J, with 8 bases in the middle. This chain's CDR3 is CASSLFGSQPQHF. Here the CDR3 DNA reads TGTGCCAGCAGCTTATTTGGGAGTCAGCCCCAGCATTTT.

J is TRBJ2-7 and V is TRBV5-1; 8 bases map to TRBD1. This CDR3 has 14 amino acids. V gave up 4 bases and J gave up 4 bases; unmatched junction bases: 7. Germline V CDR1 and CDR2: SGHRS, YFSETQ. As DNA, the CDR3 is TGCGCCAGCAGCCCTCCGACAGGGGCGTACGAGCAGTACTTC. Its translation: CASSPPTGAYEQYF.

The chain recombines TRBV2 with TRBJ1-2; D is unclear. Germline V gene lookup returns CDR1 SNHLY and CDR2 FYNNEI. Trimming removed 8 bases from V and 4 bases from J, with 14 bases in between. The CDR3 extends over 13 amino acids. The CDR3 nucleotides are TGTGCCAGCTTATCAAACGAAGCCTATGGCTACACCTTC. It yields the protein CASLSNEAYGYTF.

The V call is TRBV11-2, the J call TRBJ1-1; D perhaps matches TRBD1 (5 bases). This CDR3 spans 14 amino acids. The germline gives CDR1 SGHAT, CDR2 FQNNGV. V dropped 3 bases and J dropped 1 base, with 9 bases sitting between them. CDR3 region: CASSFGHGNTEAFF. In DNA, the CDR3 is TGTGCCAGCAGCTTTGGACACGGGAACACTGAAGCTTTCTTT. The full variable domain, completed using reference TRBV11-2 and TRBJ1-1, is EAGVAQSPRYKIIEKRQSVAFWCNPISGHATLYWYQQILGQGPKLLIQFQNNGVVDDSQLPKDRFSAERLKGVDSTLKIQPAKLEDSAVYLCASSFGHGNTEAFFGQGTRLTVV.

This rearrangement joins TRBV19 to TRBJ1-4; 9 nucleotides agree with TRBD1. With 6 bases clipped from V and 3 bases from J, the junction kept 5 bases outside the gene matches. This CDR3 region has 15 residues. Germline assignment: CDR1 LNHDA and CDR2 SQIVND (reference sequence). The CDR3, as DNA: TGTGCCAGTAGAACAGGGGGCGCGGCTAATGAAAAACTGTTTTTT. Translating it yields CASRTGGAANEKLFF.